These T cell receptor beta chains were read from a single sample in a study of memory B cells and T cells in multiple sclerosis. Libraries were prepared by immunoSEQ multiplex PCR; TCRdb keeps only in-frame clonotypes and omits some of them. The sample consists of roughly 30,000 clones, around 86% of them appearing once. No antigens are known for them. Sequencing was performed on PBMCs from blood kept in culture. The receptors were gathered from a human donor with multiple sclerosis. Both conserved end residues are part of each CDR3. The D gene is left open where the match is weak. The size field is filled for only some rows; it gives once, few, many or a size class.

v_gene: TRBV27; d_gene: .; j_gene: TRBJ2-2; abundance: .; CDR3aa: CASSLGGGELFF; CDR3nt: TGTGCCAGCAGTTTAGGGGGCGGGGAGCTGTTTTTT
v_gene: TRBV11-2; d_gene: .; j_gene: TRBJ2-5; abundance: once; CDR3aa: CASSPWDSEETQYF; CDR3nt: TGTGCCAGCAGCCCTTGGGACTCGGAAGAGACCCAGTACTTC
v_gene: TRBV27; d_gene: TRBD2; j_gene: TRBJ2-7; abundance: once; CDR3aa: CASSSKSLSRGVGIEQYF; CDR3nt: TGTGCCAGCAGTTCCAAATCCCTGTCGCGGGGGGTGGGTATCGAGCAGTACTTC
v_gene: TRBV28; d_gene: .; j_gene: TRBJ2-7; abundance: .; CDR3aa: CASSLSTGPSYEQYF; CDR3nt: TGTGCCAGCAGTTTAAGCACAGGACCCTCCTACGAGCAGTACTTC
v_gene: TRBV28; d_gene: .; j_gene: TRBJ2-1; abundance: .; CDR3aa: CASGILSYNEQFF; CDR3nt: TGTGCCAGCGGGATTCTCTCCTACAATGAGCAGTTCTTC
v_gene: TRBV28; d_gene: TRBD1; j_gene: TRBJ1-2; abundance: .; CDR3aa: CASSLPGQGYGYTF; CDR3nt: TGTGCCAGCAGTTTGCCCGGACAGGGGTATGGCTACACCTTC
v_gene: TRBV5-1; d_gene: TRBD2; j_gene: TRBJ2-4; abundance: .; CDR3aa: CASSPGLALAKNIQYF; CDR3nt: TGCGCCAGCAGCCCTGGACTAGCGCTAGCCAAAAACATTCAGTACTTC
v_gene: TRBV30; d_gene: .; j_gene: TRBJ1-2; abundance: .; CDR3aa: CAGVGGGRSGRVYGYTF; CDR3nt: TGTGCCGGCGTTGGGGGGGGGCGGAGTGGAAGGGTCTATGGCTACACCTTC
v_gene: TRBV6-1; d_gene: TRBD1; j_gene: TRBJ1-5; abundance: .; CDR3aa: CASSLGGMSNQPQHF; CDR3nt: TGTGCCAGCAGTCTAGGGGGCATGAGCAATCAGCCCCAGCATTTT
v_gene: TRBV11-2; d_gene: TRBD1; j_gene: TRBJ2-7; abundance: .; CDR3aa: CASSLWTGGDEQYF; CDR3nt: TGTGCCAGCAGCTTATGGACAGGGGGCGACGAGCAGTACTTC
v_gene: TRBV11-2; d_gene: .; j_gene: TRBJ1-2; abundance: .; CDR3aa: CASSWGLANYGYTF; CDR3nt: TGTGCCAGCAGCTGGGGCCTCGCTAACTATGGCTACACCTTC
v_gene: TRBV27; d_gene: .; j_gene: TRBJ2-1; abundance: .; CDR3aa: CASSFDARWREQFF; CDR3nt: TGTGCCAGCAGTTTTGACGCCAGGTGGAGGGAGCAGTTCTTC
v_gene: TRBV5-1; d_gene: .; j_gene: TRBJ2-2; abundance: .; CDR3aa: CASSQYTVGAGELFF; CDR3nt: TGCGCCAGCAGCCAGTATACTGTCGGGGCCGGGGAGCTGTTTTTT
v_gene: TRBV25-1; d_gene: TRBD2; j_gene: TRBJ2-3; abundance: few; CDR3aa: CASSEMTGGTDTQYF; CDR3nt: TGTGCCAGCAGTGAGATGACGGGAGGGACAGATACGCAGTATTTT
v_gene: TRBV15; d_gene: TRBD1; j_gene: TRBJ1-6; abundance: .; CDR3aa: CATSNDRGWNSPLHF; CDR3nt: TGTGCCACCAGCAATGACAGGGGATGGAATTCACCCCTCCACTTT
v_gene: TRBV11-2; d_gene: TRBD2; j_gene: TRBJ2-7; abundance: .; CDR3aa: CASNRGLAGGRVTYEQYF; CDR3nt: TGTGCCAGCAACCGAGGACTAGCGGGAGGTAGGGTTACTTACGAGCAGTACTTC
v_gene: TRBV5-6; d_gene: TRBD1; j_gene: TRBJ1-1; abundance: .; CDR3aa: CASSPTGTGGSEAFF; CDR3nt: TGTGCCAGCAGCCCGACCGGGACAGGGGGTTCTGAAGCTTTCTTT
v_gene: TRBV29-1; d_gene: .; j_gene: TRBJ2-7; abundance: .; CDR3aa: CSVEGPAYEQYF; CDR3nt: TGCAGCGTTGAAGGGCCCGCCTACGAGCAGTACTTC
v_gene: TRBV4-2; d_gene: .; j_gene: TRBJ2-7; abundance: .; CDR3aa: CASSQDFSPSYEQYF; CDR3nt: TGTGCCAGCAGCCAAGATTTCTCACCCTCCTACGAGCAGTACTTC
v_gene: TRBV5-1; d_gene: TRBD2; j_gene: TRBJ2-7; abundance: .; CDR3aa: CASSPGGGASYEQYF; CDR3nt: TGCGCCAGCAGCCCTGGGGGGGGAGCCTCCTACGAGCAGTACTTC
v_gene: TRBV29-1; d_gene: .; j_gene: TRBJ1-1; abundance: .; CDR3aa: CSVDRGIGTEAFF; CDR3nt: TGCAGCGTTGATCGGGGAATCGGGACTGAAGCTTTCTTT
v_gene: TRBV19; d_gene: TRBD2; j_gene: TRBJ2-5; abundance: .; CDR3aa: CASSIMGGQETQYF; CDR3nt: TGTGCCAGTAGTATTATGGGGGGGCAAGAGACCCAGTACTTC
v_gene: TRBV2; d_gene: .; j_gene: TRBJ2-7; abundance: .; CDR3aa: CASTIDGTGSYEQYF; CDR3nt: TGTGCCAGCACAATAGACGGGACGGGATCCTACGAGCAGTACTTC
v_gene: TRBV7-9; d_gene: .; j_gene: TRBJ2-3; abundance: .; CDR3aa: CASSLLGQPDTQYF; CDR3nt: TGTGCCAGCAGCCTCCTAGGGCAGCCAGATACGCAGTATTTT
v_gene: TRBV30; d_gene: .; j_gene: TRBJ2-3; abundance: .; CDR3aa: CAWSVRAGGPAVTQYF; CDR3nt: TGTGCCTGGAGTGTACGAGCGGGTGGCCCCGCGGTTACGCAGTATTTT
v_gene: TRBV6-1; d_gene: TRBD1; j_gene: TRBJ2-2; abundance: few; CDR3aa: CASVRDRGPELFF; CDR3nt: TGTGCCAGCGTCCGGGACAGGGGTCCGGAGCTGTTTTTT
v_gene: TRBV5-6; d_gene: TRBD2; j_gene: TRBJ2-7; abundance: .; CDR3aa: CASSLRTSGRSYEQYF; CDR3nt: TGTGCCAGCAGCTTACGGACTAGCGGGAGATCATACGAGCAGTACTTC
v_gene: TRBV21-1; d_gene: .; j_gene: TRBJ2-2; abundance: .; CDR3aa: CASSRTGQGDGELFF; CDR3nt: TGTGCCAGCAGCAGAACGGGACAGGGGGACGGGGAGCTGTTTTTT
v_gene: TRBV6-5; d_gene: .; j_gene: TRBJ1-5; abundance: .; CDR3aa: CASRTGFDQPQHF; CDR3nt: TGTGCCAGCAGGACAGGCTTCGATCAGCCCCAGCATTTT
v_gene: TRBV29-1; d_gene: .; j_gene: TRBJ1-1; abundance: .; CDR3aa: CSVESGDRTEAFF; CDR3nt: TGCAGCGTCGAGTCAGGGGATCGCACTGAAGCTTTCTTT
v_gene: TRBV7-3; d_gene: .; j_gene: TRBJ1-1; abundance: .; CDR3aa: CASGRVSGNTEAFF; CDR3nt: TGTGCCAGCGGTAGAGTTTCCGGGAACACTGAAGCTTTCTTT
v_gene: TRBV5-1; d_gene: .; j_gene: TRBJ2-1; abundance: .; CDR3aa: CASSLAPREADEQFF; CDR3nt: TGCGCCAGCAGCTTGGCCCCGAGGGAAGCGGACGAGCAGTTCTTC
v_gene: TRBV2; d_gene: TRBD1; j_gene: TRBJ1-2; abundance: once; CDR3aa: CASREQGPSSGYTF; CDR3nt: TGTGCCAGCAGGGAACAGGGGCCCTCGTCTGGCTACACCTTC
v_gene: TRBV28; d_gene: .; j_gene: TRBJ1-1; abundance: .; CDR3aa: CASSLIRVNTEAFF; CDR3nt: TGTGCCAGCAGTTTAATAAGGGTGAACACTGAAGCTTTCTTT
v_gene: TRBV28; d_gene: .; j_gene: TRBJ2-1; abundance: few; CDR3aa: CASRGLSYNEQFF; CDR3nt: TGTGCCAGCAGGGGGCTGTCCTACAATGAGCAGTTCTTC
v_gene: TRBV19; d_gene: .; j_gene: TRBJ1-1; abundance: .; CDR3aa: CASRGDGHTEAFF; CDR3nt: TGTGCCAGTAGGGGCGACGGACACACTGAAGCTTTCTTT
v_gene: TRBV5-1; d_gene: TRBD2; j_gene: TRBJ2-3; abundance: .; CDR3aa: CASSLTSGRVDTQYF; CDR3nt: TGCGCCAGCAGCTTGACTAGCGGGAGGGTGGATACGCAGTATTTT
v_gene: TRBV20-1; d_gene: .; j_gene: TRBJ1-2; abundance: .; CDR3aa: CSAMRGDGYTF; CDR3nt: TGCAGTGCCATGAGGGGGGATGGCTACACCTTC
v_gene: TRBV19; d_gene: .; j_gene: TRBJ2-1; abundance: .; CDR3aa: CASSPNSPGSSYNEQFF; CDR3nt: TGTGCCAGTAGTCCCAACTCGCCAGGGAGCTCCTACAATGAGCAGTTCTTC
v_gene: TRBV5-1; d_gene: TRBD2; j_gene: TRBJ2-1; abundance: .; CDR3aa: CASNPLASSYNEQFF; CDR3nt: TGCGCCAGCAACCCACTAGCGAGCTCCTACAATGAGCAGTTCTTC
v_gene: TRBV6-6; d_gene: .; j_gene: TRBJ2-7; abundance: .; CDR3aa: CASSYGDLEQYF; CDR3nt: TGTGCCAGCAGTTACGGTGACCTCGAGCAGTACTTC
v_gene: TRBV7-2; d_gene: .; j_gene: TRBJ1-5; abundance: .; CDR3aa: CASSFSTGGQPQHF; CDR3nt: TGTGCCAGCAGCTTCTCGACGGGGGGTCAGCCCCAGCATTTT